These 10 T cell receptor beta chains originate from one sample sequenced in a study of blood T cell repertoires in COVID-19. TCRdb's table, derived via immunoSEQ multiplex PCR, lists solely in-frame clones and lacks some. The sample shows about 260,000 clones, 70% to 90% of them seen only once. Specimen: peripheral blood. Every receptor here comes from a man between 25 and 39 years old with active or convalescent COVID-19.

V usage is TRBV2 and J usage is TRBJ1-4; D gene uncertain. The CDR3 runs to 14 residues. CDR1 is SNHLY, CDR2 FYNNEI, per germline. V shed 6 bases and J shed 0 bases, with 8 bases lying between them. The CDR3 nucleotides read TGTGCCAGCAGATCCTATGCAACTAATGAAAAACTGTTTTTT. It yields the protein CASRSYATNEKLFF.

The chain uses TRBV14 and TRBJ2-7, with D possibly being TRBD2 (6 bases). The CDR3 totals 14 residues. V gave up 4 bases and J gave up 7 bases, with 17 bases separating them. CDR1 and CDR2 from the germline V gene are SGHDN and FVKESK. CDR3 sequence reads: CASSLRDGLREQYF. The CDR3 DNA follows: TGTGCCAGCAGCCTCCGGGACGGACTAAGGGAGCAGTACTTC. The full variable domain, with the rest looked up from reference TRBV14 and TRBJ2-7, is EAGVTQFPSHSVIEKGQTVTLRCDPISGHDNLYWYRRVMGKEIKFLLHFVKESKQDESGMPNNRFLAERTGGTYSTLKVQPAELEDSGVYFCASSLRDGLREQYFGPGTRLTVT.

This chain joins TRBV10-2 and TRBJ2-3; tentatively, D is TRBD2 (6 bases). The germline V gene has CDR1 WSHSY and CDR2 SAAADI. The CDR3 totals 16 residues. Trimming removed 1 base at V and 0 bases at J, with 11 bases between. CDR3 sequence: CASSEWGGVSTDTQYF. The CDR3 DNA reads TGCGCCAGCAGTGAGTGGGGCGGGGTTAGCACAGATACGCAGTATTTT.

This chain links TRBV11-2 with TRBJ2-5; 9 bases fit TRBD2. CDR1 is SGHAT and CDR2 is FQNNGV in the germline V gene. The CDR3 has 15 amino acids. Trimming removed 1 base from V and 5 bases from J; junction bases left unmatched: 5. CDR3 sequence (DNA): TGTGCCAGCAGCTTAGTGCGGGGGGGCTTTGAGACCCAGTACTTC. Amino acids: CASSLVRGGFETQYF.

This rearrangement joins TRBV27 to TRBJ2-7, with 9 bases matching TRBD1. CDR1 and CDR2 (germline): MNHEY, SMNVEV (reference sequence). The CDR3 consists of 15 residues. Trimming removed 5 bases from V and 2 bases from J; junction bases left unmatched: 7. In nucleotides, the CDR3 is TGTGCCAGCAGTCGGTCGGACAGGGGTCCCTACGAGCAGTACTTC. Its translation: CASSRSDRGPYEQYF.

The table lists this clone with a count of one. V and J are TRBV19 and TRBJ2-2; the match to TRBD2 covers 7 bases. This CDR3 contains 16 residues. Germline CDR1 is LNHDA and CDR2 is SQIVND (reference sequence). The V and J ends lost 3 bases and 1 base, in that order; junction bases with no gene match: 5. The DNA of the CDR3 is TGTGCCAGTAGTATTATGGCGGGGGTGAACACCGGGGAGCTGTTTTTT. This translates into CASSIMAGVNTGELFF.

The rearrangement joins TRBV6-5 to TRBJ1-2, with TRBD1 matching over 7 bases. CDR3 size: 15 residues. J lost 4 bases, V lost 1 base, and 6 bases had no gene match. The V gene's germline CDR1 is MNHEY and CDR2 SVGAGI. In nucleotides, the CDR3 is TGTGCCAGCAGTTACTTGGGACAGAACTTCTATGGCTACACCTTC. It yields the protein CASSYLGQNFYGYTF.

This clone was counted only a few times. This chain uses TRBV27 with TRBJ1-1; D call uncertain. The CDR3 loop spans 22 amino acids. V dropped 8 bases and J dropped 5 bases, with 42 bases sitting between them. Per the germline V gene, CDR1 is MNHEY and CDR2 is SMNVEV (reference sequence). Here the CDR3 reads CASSKAPRASSGISMGRTEAFF. The CDR3 nucleotides are TGTGCCAGCTCGAAGGCCCCACGGGCTTCGTCGGGAATTTCGATGGGAAGGACTGAAGCTTTCTTT.

This chain connects TRBV5-4 to TRBJ2-1; 9 positions agree with TRBD2. Trimming cost V 0 bases and J 8 bases; bases outside gene matches: 9. This CDR3 has 16 residues. Germline CDR1 and CDR2: SGHNT and YYREEE (reference sequence). CDR3 nucleotide sequence: TGTGCCAGCAGCTTGGCCAGCGAAGCGGGGGGTGATGAGCAGTTCTTC. The encoded protein is CASSLASEAGGDEQFF.

V is TRBV27 and J is TRBJ1-5; the match to TRBD1 covers 12 bases. V shed 9 bases and J 5 bases; nucleotides not matched to a gene: 8. The germline CDR1 and CDR2 sequences are MNHEY and SMNVEV (reference sequence). CDR3 length: 15 amino acids. CDR3 sequence reads: CASAGQGAVYQPQHF. CDR3 coding DNA: TGTGCCAGTGCGGGACAGGGGGCTGTATATCAGCCCCAGCATTTT.